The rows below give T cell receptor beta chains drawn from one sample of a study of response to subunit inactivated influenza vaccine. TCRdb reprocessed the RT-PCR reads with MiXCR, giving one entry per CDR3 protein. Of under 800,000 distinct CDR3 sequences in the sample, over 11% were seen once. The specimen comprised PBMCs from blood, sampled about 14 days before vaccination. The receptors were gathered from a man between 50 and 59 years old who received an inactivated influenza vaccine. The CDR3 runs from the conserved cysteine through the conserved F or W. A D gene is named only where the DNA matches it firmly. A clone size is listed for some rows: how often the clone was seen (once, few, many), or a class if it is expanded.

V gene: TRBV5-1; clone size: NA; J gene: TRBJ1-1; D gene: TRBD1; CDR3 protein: CASSLVQGAGNTEAFF; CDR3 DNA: TGCGCCAGCAGCTTGGTGCAGGGGGCCGGGAACACTGAAGCTTTCTTT
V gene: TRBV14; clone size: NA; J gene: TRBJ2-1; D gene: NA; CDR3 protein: CASSQEGYYNEQFF; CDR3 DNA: TGTGCCAGCAGCCAAGAGGGGTATTACAATGAGCAGTTCTTC
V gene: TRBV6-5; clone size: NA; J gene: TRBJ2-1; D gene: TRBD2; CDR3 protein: CASSYSPGLAGGNINEQFF; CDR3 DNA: TGTGCCAGCAGTTATTCTCCGGGACTAGCGGGGGGCAACATAAATGAGCAGTTCTTC
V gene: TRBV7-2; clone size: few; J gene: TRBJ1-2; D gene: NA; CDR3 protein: CASSLTPEGGYTF; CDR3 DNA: TGTGCCAGCAGCTTAACCCCCGAGGGCGGCTACACCTTC
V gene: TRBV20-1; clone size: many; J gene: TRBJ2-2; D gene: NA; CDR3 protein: CSATRGSTGELFF; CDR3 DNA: TGCAGTGCTACTCGCGGATCCACCGGGGAGCTGTTTTTT
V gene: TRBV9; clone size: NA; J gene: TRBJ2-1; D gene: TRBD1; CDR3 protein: CASSPGGQGGREQFF; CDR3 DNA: TGTGCCAGCAGCCCCGGGGGACAGGGTGGGCGTGAGCAGTTCTTC
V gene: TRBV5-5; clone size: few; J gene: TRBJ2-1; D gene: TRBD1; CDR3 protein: CASSLLGGTGHYNEQFF; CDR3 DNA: TGTGCCAGCAGCTTGTTAGGAGGGACAGGGCACTACAATGAGCAGTTCTTC
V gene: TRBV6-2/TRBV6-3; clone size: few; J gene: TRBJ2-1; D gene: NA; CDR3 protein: CATRESSYNEQFF; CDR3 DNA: TGTGCCACCAGGGAAAGCTCCTACAATGAGCAGTTCTTC
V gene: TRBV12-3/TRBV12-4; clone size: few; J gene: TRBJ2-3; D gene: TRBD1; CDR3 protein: CASSLRDRGADTQYF; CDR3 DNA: TGTGCCAGCAGCTTAAGGGACAGGGGAGCAGATACGCAGTATTTT
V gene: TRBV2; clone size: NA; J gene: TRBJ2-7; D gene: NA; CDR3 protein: CASSEAGWAGRSYEQYF; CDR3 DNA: TGTGCCAGCAGTGAAGCAGGGTGGGCGGGTCGGTCCTACGAGCAGTACTTC
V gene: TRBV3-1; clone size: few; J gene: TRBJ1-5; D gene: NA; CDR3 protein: CASSQTGISQPQHF; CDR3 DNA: TGTGCCAGCAGCCAAACAGGGATATCTCAGCCCCAGCATTTT
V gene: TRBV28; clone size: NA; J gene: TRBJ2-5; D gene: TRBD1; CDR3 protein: CASSLGQGSGTQYF; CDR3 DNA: TGTGCCAGCAGTTTAGGACAGGGGAGCGGGACCCAGTACTTC
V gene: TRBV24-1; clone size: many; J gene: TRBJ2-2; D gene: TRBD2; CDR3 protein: CATSDLPSGRAGTGELFF; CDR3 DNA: TGTGCCACCAGTGATTTGCCTAGCGGGAGGGCCGGCACCGGGGAGCTGTTTTTT
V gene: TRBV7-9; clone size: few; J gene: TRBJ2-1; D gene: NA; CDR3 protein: CASSAGGLYNEQFF; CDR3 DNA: TGTGCCAGCAGTGCCGGGGGTTTGTACAATGAGCAGTTCTTC
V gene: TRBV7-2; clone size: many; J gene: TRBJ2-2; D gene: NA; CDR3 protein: CASSLVRNTGELFF; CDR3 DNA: TGTGCCAGCAGCTTAGTTCGTAACACCGGGGAGCTGTTTTTT
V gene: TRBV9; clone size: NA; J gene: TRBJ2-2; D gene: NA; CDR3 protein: CASSASVGTNTGELFF; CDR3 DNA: TGTGCCAGCAGCGCAAGCGTGGGGACGAACACCGGGGAGCTGTTTTTT
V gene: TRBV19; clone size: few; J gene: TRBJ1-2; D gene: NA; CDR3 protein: CASSLPGWQGPNYGYTF; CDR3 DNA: TGTGCCTCCTCCTTACCCGGCTGGCAGGGCCCTAACTATGGCTACACCTTC
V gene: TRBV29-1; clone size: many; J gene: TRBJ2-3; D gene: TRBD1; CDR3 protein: CSVGVTGGFQYF; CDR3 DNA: TGCAGCGTTGGGGTGACAGGGGGCTTTCAGTATTTT
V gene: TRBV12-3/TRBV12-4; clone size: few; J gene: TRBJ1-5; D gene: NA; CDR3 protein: CASSIQGNNQPQHF; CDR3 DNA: TGTGCCAGCAGTATTCAGGGGAACAATCAGCCCCAGCATTTT
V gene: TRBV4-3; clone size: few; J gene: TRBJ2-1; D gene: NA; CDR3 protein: CASSQGQRTNNEQFF; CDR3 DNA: TGCGCCAGCAGCCAAGGTCAGCGAACGAACAATGAGCAGTTCTTC
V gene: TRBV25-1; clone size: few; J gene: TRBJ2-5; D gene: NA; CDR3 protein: CASSEYGRKETQYF; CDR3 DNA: TGTGCCAGCAGTGAATATGGGAGGAAAGAGACCCAGTACTTC